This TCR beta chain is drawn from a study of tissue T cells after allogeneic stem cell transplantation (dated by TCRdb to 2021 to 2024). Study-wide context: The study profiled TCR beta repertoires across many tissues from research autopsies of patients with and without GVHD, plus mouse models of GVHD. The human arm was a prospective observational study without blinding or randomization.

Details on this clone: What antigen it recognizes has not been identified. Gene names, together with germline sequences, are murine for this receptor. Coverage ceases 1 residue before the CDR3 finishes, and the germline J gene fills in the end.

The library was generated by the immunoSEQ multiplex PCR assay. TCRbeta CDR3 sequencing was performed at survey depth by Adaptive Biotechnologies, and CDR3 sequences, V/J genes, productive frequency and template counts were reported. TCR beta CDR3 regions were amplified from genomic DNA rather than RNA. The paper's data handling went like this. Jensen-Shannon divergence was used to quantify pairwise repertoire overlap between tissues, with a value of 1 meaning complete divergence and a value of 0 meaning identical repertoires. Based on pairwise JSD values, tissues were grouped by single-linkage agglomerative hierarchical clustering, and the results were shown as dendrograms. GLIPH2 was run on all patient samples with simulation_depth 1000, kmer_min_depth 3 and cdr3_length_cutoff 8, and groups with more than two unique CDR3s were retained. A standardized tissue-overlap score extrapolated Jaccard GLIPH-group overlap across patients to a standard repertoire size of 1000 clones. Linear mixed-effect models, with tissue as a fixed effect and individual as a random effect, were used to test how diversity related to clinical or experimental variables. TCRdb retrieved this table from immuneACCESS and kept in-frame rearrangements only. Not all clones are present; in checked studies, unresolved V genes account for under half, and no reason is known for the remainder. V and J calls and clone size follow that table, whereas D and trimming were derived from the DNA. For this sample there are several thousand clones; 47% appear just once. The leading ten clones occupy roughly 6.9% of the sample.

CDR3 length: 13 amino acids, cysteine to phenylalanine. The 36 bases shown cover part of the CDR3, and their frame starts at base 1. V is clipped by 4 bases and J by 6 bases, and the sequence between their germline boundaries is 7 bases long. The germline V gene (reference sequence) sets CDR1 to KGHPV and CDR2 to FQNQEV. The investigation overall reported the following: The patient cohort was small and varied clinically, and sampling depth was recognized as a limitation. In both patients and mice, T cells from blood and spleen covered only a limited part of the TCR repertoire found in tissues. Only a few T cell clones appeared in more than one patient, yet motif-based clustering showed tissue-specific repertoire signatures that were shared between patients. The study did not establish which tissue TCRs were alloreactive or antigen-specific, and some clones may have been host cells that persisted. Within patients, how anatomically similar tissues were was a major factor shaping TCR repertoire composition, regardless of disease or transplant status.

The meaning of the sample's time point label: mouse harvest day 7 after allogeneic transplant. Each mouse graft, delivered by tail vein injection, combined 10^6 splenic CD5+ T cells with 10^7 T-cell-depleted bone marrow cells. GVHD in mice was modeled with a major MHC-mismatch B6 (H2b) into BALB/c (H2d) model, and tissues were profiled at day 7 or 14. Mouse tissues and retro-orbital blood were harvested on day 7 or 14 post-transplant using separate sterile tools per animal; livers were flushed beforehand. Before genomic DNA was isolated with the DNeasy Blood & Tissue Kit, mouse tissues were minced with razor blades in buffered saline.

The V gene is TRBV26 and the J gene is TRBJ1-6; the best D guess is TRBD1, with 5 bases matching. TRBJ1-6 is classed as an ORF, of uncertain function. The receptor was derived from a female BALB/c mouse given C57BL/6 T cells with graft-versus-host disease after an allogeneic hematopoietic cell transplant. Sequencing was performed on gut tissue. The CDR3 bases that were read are TGTGCCAGCAGTCAGGGGCGTAATTCGCCCCTCTAC. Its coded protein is CASSQGRNSPLY. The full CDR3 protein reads CASSQGRNSPLYF.